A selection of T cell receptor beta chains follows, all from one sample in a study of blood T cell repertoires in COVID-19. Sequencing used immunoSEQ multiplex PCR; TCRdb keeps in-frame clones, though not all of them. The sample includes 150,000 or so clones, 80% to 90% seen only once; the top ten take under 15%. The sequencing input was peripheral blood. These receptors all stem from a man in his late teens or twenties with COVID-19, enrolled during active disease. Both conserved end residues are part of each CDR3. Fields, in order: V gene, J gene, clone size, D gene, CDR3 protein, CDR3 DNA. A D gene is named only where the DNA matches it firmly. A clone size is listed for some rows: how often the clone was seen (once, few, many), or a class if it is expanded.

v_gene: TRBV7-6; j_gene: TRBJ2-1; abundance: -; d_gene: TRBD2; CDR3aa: CASRAGTSSYNEQFF; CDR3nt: TGTGCCAGCAGAGCCGGGACTAGCTCCTACAATGAGCAGTTCTTC
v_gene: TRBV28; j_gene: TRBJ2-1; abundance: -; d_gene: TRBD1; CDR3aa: CASSYDRVSDEQFF; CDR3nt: TGTGCCAGCAGTTATGACAGGGTAAGCGATGAGCAGTTCTTC
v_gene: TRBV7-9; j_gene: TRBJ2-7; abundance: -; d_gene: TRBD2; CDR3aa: CASSLRVGLAGGNEQYF; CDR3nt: TGTGCCAGCAGCTTAAGAGTTGGACTAGCGGGAGGAAACGAGCAGTACTTC
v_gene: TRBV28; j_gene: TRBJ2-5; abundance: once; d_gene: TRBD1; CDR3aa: CASSSPGTGVETQYF; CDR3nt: TGTGCCAGCAGTTCCCCCGGGACAGGGGTAGAGACCCAGTACTTC
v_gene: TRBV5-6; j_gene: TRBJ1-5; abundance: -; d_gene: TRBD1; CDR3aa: CASSSGTAGNQPQHF; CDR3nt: TGTGCCAGCAGCTCCGGGACAGCTGGCAATCAGCCCCAGCATTTT
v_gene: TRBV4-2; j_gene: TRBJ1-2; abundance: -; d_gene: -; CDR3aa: CASSQGQSPKGEGYTF; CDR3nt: TGTGCCAGCAGCCAAGGACAAAGCCCCAAGGGGGAAGGCTACACCTTC
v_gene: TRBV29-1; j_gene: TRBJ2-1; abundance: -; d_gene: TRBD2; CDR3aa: CSALTSGTGEQFF; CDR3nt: TGCAGCGCCCTGACTAGCGGGACAGGTGAGCAGTTCTTC
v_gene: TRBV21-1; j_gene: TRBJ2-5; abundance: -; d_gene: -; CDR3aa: CASIPTRGTGWETQYF; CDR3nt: TGTGCCAGCATCCCGACCAGGGGGACAGGCTGGGAGACCCAGTACTTC
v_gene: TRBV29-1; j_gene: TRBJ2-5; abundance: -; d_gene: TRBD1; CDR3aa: CSVVGQYQETQYF; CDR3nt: TGCAGCGTTGTGGGACAGTACCAAGAGACCCAGTACTTC
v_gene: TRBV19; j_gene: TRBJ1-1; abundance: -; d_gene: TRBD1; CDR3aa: CASIRTGGRNTEAFF; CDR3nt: TGTGCCAGTATCCGGACAGGGGGCAGGAACACTGAAGCTTTCTTT
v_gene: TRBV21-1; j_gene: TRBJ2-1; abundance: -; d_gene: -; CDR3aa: CASSKSGVNEQFF; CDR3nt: TGTGCCAGCAGCAAATCAGGGGTCAATGAGCAGTTCTTC
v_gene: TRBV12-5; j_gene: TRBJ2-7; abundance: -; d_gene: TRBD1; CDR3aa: CASGPGTGGYEQYF; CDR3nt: TGTGCTAGTGGTCCGGGGACAGGGGGTTACGAGCAGTACTTC
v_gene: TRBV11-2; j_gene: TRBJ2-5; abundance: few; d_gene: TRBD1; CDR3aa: CASSLDGDSQETQYF; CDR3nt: TGTGCCAGCAGCTTAGATGGGGACAGTCAAGAGACCCAGTACTTC
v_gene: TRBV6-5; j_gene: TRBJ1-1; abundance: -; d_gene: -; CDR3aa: CASTTGGYLTEAFF; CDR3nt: TGTGCCAGCACCACCGGGGGGTATCTGACTGAAGCTTTCTTT
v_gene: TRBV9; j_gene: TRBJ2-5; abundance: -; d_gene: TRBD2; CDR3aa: CASSVGLAGEETQYF; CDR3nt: TGTGCCAGCAGCGTAGGGCTAGCGGGAGAAGAGACCCAGTACTTC
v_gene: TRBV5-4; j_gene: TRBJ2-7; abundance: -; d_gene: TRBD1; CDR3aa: CASSLEVQGGSREQYF; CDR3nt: TGTGCCAGCAGCTTGGAAGTACAGGGGGGCTCTCGCGAGCAGTACTTC
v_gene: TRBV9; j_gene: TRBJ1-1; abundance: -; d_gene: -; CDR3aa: CASSVATDNTEAFF; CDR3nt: TGTGCCAGCAGCGTAGCAACAGACAACACTGAAGCTTTCTTT
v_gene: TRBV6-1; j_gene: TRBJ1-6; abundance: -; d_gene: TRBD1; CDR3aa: CASSEGQGASPLHF; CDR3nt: TGTGCCAGCAGTGAGGGACAGGGGGCTTCACCCCTCCACTTT
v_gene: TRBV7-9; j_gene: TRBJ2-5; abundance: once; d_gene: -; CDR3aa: CASSLALGGETQYF; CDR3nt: TGTGCCAGCAGCTTAGCGCTTGGGGGGGAGACCCAGTACTTC
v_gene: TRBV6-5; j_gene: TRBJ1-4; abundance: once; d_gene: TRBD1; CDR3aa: CASSPTDRVREKLFF; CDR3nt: TGTGCCAGCAGTCCCACGGACAGGGTGCGGGAAAAACTGTTTTTT
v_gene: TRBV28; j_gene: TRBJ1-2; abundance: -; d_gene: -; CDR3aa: CAIQDSLTYGYTF; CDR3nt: TGTGCCATCCAAGACAGCTTAACCTATGGCTACACCTTC
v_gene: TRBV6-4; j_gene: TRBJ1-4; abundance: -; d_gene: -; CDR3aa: CASSDQGMKGEKLFF; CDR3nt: TGTGCCAGCAGTGATCAGGGTATGAAGGGTGAAAAACTGTTTTTT
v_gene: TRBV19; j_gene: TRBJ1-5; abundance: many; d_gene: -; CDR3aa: CASSYRFGGHQPQHF; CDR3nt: TGTGCCAGTAGTTACAGATTCGGGGGGCATCAGCCCCAGCATTTT
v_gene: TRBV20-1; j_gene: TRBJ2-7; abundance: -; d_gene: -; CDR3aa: CSVGETYEQYF; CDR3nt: TGCAGTGTCGGGGAGACCTACGAGCAGTACTTC
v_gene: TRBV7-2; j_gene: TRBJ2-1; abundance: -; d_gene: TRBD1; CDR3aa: CASSSPDRYDNEQFF; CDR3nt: TGTGCCAGCAGCTCCCCGGACAGGTATGACAATGAGCAGTTCTTC
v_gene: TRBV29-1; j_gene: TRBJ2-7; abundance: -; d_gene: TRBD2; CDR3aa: CSVGTSGRVHEQYF; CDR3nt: TGCAGCGTTGGGACTAGCGGGAGAGTCCACGAGCAGTACTTC
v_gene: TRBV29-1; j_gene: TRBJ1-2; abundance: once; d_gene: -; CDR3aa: CSVGEGDGFYGYTF; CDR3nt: TGCAGCGTTGGTGAAGGAGACGGATTCTATGGCTACACCTTC
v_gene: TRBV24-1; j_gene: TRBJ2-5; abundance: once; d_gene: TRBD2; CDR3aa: CATSDWGTSGIPETQYF; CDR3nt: TGTGCCACCAGTGACTGGGGGACTAGCGGGATTCCGGAGACCCAGTACTTC
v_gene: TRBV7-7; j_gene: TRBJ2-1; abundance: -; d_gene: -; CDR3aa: CASSQTRGNEQFF; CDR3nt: TGTGCTAGCAGCCAGACTAGGGGCAATGAGCAGTTCTTC
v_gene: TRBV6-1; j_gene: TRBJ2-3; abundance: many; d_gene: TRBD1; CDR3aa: CASSEGTGHTDTQYF; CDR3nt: TGTGCCAGCAGTGAAGGGACAGGGCACACAGATACGCAGTATTTT
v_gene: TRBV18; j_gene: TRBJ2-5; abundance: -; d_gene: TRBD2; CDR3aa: CASSPRTSGRETQYF; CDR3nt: TGTGCCAGCTCACCCCGGACTAGCGGGAGAGAGACCCAGTACTTC
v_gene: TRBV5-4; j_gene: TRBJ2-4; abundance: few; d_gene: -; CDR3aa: CASSQDSAVNIQYF; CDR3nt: TGTGCCAGCAGCCAGGACTCAGCGGTAAACATTCAGTACTTC
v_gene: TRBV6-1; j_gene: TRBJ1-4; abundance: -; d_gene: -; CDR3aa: CASSEAPGGVDEKLFF; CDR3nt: TGTGCCAGCAGTGAAGCGCCGGGGGGTGTTGATGAAAAACTGTTTTTT
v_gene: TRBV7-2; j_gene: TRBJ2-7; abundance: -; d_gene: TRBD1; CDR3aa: CASSPFGTGAYEQYF; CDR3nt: TGTGCCAGCAGCCCATTCGGGACAGGGGCTTACGAGCAGTACTTC
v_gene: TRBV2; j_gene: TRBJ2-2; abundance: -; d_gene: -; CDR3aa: CASRDRNTGELFF; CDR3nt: TGTGCCAGCAGGGACAGGAACACCGGGGAGCTGTTTTTT
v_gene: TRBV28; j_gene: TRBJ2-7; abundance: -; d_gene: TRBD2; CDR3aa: CASSLPGGSFHEQYF; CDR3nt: TGTGCCAGCAGTCTCCCCGGCGGGAGTTTCCACGAGCAGTACTTC
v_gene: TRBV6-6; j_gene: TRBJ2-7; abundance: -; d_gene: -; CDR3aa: CASRYGFEVDEQYF; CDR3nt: TGTGCCAGCAGGTATGGGTTCGAGGTCGACGAGCAGTACTTC
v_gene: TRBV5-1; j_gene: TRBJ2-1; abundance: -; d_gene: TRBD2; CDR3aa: CASSLASGTYNEQFF; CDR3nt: TGCGCCAGCAGCTTGGCTAGCGGTACCTACAATGAGCAGTTCTTC
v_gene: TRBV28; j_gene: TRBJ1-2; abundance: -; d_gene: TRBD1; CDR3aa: CASSLIPYAGTDYGYTF; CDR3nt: TGTGCCAGCAGTTTAATCCCGTACGCTGGGACAGACTATGGCTACACCTTC
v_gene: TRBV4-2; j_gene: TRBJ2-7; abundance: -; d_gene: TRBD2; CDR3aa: CASTTGTSGREYEQYF; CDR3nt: TGTGCCAGCACTACTGGGACTAGCGGGAGAGAGTACGAGCAGTACTTC
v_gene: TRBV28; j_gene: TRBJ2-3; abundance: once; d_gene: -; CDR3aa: CASSRRVWTDTQYF; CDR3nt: TGTGCCAGCAGCCGCAGGGTCTGGACAGATACGCAGTATTTT
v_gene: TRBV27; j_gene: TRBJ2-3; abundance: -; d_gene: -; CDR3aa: CASAGTSTDTQYF; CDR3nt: TGTGCCAGCGCAGGGACTAGCACAGATACGCAGTATTTT
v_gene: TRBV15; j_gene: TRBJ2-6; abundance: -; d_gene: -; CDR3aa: CATGRKPPVGANVLTF; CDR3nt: TGTGCCACAGGGAGGAAACCCCCAGTTGGGGCCAACGTCCTGACTTTC
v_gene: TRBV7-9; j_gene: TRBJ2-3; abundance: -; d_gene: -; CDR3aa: CASSFFADTQYF; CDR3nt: TGTGCCAGCAGCTTCTTTGCAGATACGCAGTATTTT
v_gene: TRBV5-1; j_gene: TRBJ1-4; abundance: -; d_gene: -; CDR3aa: CASSSMPDEKLLF; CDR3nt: TGCGCCAGCAGCAGTATGCCCGATGAAAAACTGCTTTTT
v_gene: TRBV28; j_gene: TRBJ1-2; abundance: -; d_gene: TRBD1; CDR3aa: CASSPFGFNRGNYGYTF; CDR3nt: TGTGCCAGCAGTCCGTTTGGTTTTAACAGGGGCAACTATGGCTACACCTTC
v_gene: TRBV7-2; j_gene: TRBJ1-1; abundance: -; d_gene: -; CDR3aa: CASSSIVDTEAFF; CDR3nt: TGTGCCAGCAGCTCTATCGTGGACACTGAAGCTTTCTTT
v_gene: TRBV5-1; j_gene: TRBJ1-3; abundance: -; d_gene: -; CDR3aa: CASSLLGREVGNTIYF; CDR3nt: TGCGCCAGCAGCTTGTTGGGCAGGGAGGTTGGAAACACCATATATTTT
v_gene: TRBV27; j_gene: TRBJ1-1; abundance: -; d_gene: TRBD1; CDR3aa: CATSGAGGTGEAFF; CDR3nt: TGTGCCACCAGTGGGGCAGGGGGCACAGGTGAAGCTTTCTTT
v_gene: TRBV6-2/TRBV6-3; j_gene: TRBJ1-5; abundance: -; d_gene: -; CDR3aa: CASSYSIEDRQPQHF; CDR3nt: TGTGCCAGCAGTTACTCGATAGAGGATCGGCAGCCCCAGCATTTT